The entry below describes one T cell receptor (beta chain). This entry comes from a study of shared clonotypes between healthy human individuals. For each subset, genomic DNA was distributed in equal portions over several immunoSEQ plates. Clones were sequenced by immunoSEQ multiplex PCR, and TCRdb holds only the in-frame ones, with some missing. The repertoire holds roughly 2 million clones, with 95% as singletons. This CDR3 has 14 amino acids. V lost 6 bases, J lost 2 bases, and 6 bases stayed unmatched. Germline V gene data show CDR1 as SNHLY and CDR2 as FYNNEI. Every one of the donors was a Caucasian adult that lived in Nashville, Tennessee. A CD45RA+ naive subset and a CD45RA-negative memory subset were split from CD4+ cells.

The specimen was naive CD4+ T cells sorted from blood. Noted subset: CD45RA+ positively selected. The receptor was derived from a man younger than 35 in good health. The chain has TRBV2 and TRBJ2-5, with 7 bases fitting TRBD1. The CDR3 sequence: CASSVQGSQETQYF. The CDR3 DNA reads TGTGCCAGCAGCGTACAGGGGTCTCAAGAGACCCAGTACTTC.